This T cell receptor beta chain was documented in a study of T cells in Graves' hyperthyroidism and ophthalmopathy. This clonotype was observed at least ten times. Researchers amplified the TCR beta CDR3 regions from RNA transcripts. The HTBI set primed first-round TCR CDR3 RT-PCR. MiXCR, run by TCRdb on the multiplex PCR reads, gives a single entry per CDR3 protein. The sample contains 450,000 to 650,000 distinct CDR3 sequences, approximately 15% of which appear only once. The TCR was taken from a woman aged 18-29 years with Graves' ophthalmopathy. Sequences were obtained from blood.

The CDR3: CASSLVPGPLTDTQYF. CDR3 nucleotides: TGTGCCAGCAGCTTAGTCCCAGGGCCCCTCACAGATACGCAGTATTTT. The V and J genes are TRBV7-2 and TRBJ2-3; D may be TRBD1 (5 bases). There are 16 residues in the CDR3. The V end lost 1 base, the J end lost 2 bases, and 13 bases lay between the germline ends. CDR1 is SGHTA and CDR2 is FQGNSA in the germline V gene. Full variable domain (remainder filled in from reference TRBV7-2 and TRBJ2-3): GAGVSQSPSNKVTEKGKDVELRCDPISGHTALYWYRQSLGQGLEFLIYFQGNSAPDKSGLPSDRFSAERTGGSVSTLTIQRTQQEDSAVYLCASSLVPGPLTDTQYFGPGTRLTVL.